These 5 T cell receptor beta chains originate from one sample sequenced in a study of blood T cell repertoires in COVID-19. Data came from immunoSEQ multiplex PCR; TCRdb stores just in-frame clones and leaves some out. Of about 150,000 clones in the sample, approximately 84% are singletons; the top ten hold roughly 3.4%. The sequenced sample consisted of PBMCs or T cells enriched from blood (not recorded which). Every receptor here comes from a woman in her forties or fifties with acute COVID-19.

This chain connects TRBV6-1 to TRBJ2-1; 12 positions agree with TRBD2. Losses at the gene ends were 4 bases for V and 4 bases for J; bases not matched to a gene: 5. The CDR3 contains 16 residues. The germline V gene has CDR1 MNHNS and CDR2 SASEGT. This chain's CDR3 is CASSVTSGSDYNEQFF. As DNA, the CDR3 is TGTGCCAGCAGTGTGACTAGCGGGAGTGATTACAATGAGCAGTTCTTC.

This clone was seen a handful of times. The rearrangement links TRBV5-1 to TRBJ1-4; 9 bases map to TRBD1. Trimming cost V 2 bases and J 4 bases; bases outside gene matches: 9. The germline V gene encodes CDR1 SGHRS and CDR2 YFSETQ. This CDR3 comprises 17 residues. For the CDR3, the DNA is TGCGCCAGCAGCTTTTCGACCGGGACAGGGATTAATGAAAAACTGTTTTTT. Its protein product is CASSFSTGTGINEKLFF.

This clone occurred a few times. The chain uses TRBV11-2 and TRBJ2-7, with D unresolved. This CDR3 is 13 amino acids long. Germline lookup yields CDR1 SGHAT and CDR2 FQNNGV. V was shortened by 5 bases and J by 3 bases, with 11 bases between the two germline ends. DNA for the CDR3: TGTGCCAGCAGCCCGGAGATGGTCTACGAGCAGTACTTC. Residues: CASSPEMVYEQYF.

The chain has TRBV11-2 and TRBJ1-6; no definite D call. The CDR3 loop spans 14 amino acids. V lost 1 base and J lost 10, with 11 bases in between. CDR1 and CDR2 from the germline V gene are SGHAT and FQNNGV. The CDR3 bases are TGTGCCAGCAGCTTAGGAGGCGGGTACTCACCCCTCCACTTT. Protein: CASSLGGGYSPLHF.

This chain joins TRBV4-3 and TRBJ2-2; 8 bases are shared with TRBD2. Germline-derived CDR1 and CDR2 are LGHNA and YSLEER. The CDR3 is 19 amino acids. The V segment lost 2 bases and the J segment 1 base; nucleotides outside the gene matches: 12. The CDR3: CASSQRPGLVGGNTGELFF. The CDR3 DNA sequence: TGCGCCAGCAGCCAACGACCGGGACTAGTCGGAGGGAACACCGGGGAGCTGTTTTTT.